Listed below are T cell receptor beta chains from one sample, sequenced in a study of radiotherapy plus CTLA-4 blockade in lung cancer. The repertoire was sequenced with immunoSEQ multiplex PCR; TCRdb's copy has only in-frame clones and lacks some. Among around 45,000 clones listed, roughly 67% were seen once. Sequencing was performed on peripheral blood, taken from a patient treated with radiotherapy plus ipilimumab. These TCRs come from a human donor with non-small cell lung cancer who had a partial response to radiotherapy plus ipilimumab. The CDR3 runs from the conserved cysteine through the conserved F or W. Each record gives: clone size, D gene, CDR3 length, J gene, V gene, CDR3 protein, CDR3 DNA. The D gene is left open where the match is weak. Some rows have no size entry. The others give once, few or many, or a class for an expanded clone.

abundance: .; d_gene: .; len: 16; j_gene: TRBJ1-3; v_gene: TRBV7-2; CDR3aa: CASSLPPGMGGNTIYF; CDR3nt: TGTGCCAGCAGCTTACCCCCAGGGATGGGTGGAAACACCATATATTTT
abundance: .; d_gene: .; len: 14; j_gene: TRBJ2-2; v_gene: TRBV19; CDR3aa: CASSIMRGGGELFF; CDR3nt: TGTGCCAGTAGTATTATGAGGGGAGGCGGGGAGCTGTTTTTT
abundance: few; d_gene: .; len: 12; j_gene: TRBJ2-2; v_gene: TRBV9; CDR3aa: CASSGLYGELFF; CDR3nt: TGTGCCAGCAGCGGACTCTACGGGGAGCTGTTTTTT
abundance: .; d_gene: TRBD2; len: 21; j_gene: TRBJ2-3; v_gene: TRBV4-2; CDR3aa: CASSRTWTSGGAGILTDTQYF; CDR3nt: TGTGCCAGCAGCCGGACCTGGACTAGCGGGGGGGCGGGTATCTTAACAGATACGCAGTATTTT
abundance: few; d_gene: TRBD2; len: 19; j_gene: TRBJ2-1; v_gene: TRBV11-2; CDR3aa: CASSLVMASGIFNPHEQFF; CDR3nt: TGTGCCAGCAGCTTAGTAATGGCTAGCGGGATCTTCAATCCCCATGAGCAGTTCTTC
abundance: few; d_gene: TRBD1; len: 14; j_gene: TRBJ1-3; v_gene: TRBV7-8; CDR3aa: CASSLGTAGNTIYF; CDR3nt: TGTGCCAGCAGCTTGGGGACAGCTGGAAACACCATATATTTT
abundance: .; d_gene: TRBD1; len: 14; j_gene: TRBJ2-7; v_gene: TRBV29-1; CDR3aa: CSAGGGTGTYEQYF; CDR3nt: TGCAGCGCAGGTGGCGGGACAGGAACCTACGAGCAGTACTTC
abundance: .; d_gene: TRBD1; len: 17; j_gene: TRBJ2-5; v_gene: TRBV12-5; CDR3aa: CASGLVRGQGLGETQYF; CDR3nt: TGTGCTAGTGGTTTGGTACGGGGACAGGGGCTTGGAGAGACCCAGTACTTC
abundance: .; d_gene: TRBD2; len: 16; j_gene: TRBJ2-1; v_gene: TRBV5-8; CDR3aa: CASSSGTSGRLDEQFF; CDR3nt: TGTGCCAGCAGCTCTGGGACTAGCGGGAGACTCGATGAGCAGTTCTTC
abundance: few; d_gene: .; len: 14; j_gene: TRBJ1-1; v_gene: TRBV15; CDR3aa: CATSPQVMNTEAFF; CDR3nt: TGTGCCACCAGCCCTCAGGTGATGAACACTGAAGCTTTCTTT
abundance: .; d_gene: TRBD1; len: 13; j_gene: TRBJ2-2; v_gene: TRBV7-9; CDR3aa: CASRPTGAGELFF; CDR3nt: TGTGCCAGCAGACCTACAGGGGCCGGGGAGCTGTTTTTT
abundance: .; d_gene: TRBD1; len: 14; j_gene: TRBJ1-6; v_gene: TRBV5-4; CDR3aa: CASSYTGDNSPLHF; CDR3nt: TGTGCCAGCAGTTATACAGGGGACAATTCACCCCTCCACTTT
abundance: .; d_gene: .; len: 15; j_gene: TRBJ2-5; v_gene: TRBV19; CDR3aa: CASSLDQGTGETQYF; CDR3nt: TGTGCCAGTAGTCTAGACCAGGGTACGGGAGAGACCCAGTACTTC
abundance: .; d_gene: .; len: 13; j_gene: TRBJ1-1; v_gene: TRBV27; CDR3aa: CASSAGSPPEAFF; CDR3nt: TGTGCCAGCAGTGCAGGAAGTCCGCCTGAAGCTTTCTTT
abundance: .; d_gene: .; len: 15; j_gene: TRBJ2-3; v_gene: TRBV5-6; CDR3aa: CASSSVQGSTDTQYF; CDR3nt: TGTGCCAGCAGCTCTGTCCAGGGGAGCACAGATACGCAGTATTTT
abundance: .; d_gene: TRBD1; len: 14; j_gene: TRBJ1-2; v_gene: TRBV18; CDR3aa: CASSLTQGVDGYTF; CDR3nt: TGTGCCAGCTCCCTCACACAGGGGGTTGATGGCTACACCTTC
abundance: .; d_gene: TRBD1; len: 15; j_gene: TRBJ2-7; v_gene: TRBV7-3; CDR3aa: CASSPGTGGTYEQYF; CDR3nt: TGTGCCAGCAGCCCAGGGACAGGGGGGACCTACGAGCAGTACTTC
abundance: .; d_gene: .; len: 13; j_gene: TRBJ2-1; v_gene: TRBV4-2; CDR3aa: CASSQDPYNEQFF; CDR3nt: TGTGCCAGCAGCCAAGACCCGTACAATGAGCAGTTCTTC
abundance: .; d_gene: .; len: 14; j_gene: TRBJ1-1; v_gene: TRBV10-3; CDR3aa: CAITQEGPFTEAFF; CDR3nt: TGTGCCATCACTCAGGAGGGGCCATTTACTGAAGCTTTCTTT
abundance: .; d_gene: .; len: 17; j_gene: TRBJ2-2; v_gene: TRBV25-1; CDR3aa: CASSDLKADKGSGELFF; CDR3nt: TGTGCCAGCAGTGATCTAAAGGCGGACAAGGGATCCGGGGAGCTGTTTTTT
abundance: .; d_gene: TRBD2; len: 19; j_gene: TRBJ2-3; v_gene: TRBV5-5; CDR3aa: CASSLPPGLAGVGTDTQYF; CDR3nt: TGTGCCAGCAGCTTGCCCCCGGGACTAGCGGGGGTTGGCACAGATACGCAGTATTTT
abundance: medium-sized; d_gene: TRBD1; len: 15; j_gene: TRBJ1-5; v_gene: TRBV27; CDR3aa: CASSLTGANNQPQHF; CDR3nt: TGTGCCAGCAGTTTAACAGGGGCTAACAATCAGCCCCAGCATTTT
abundance: .; d_gene: TRBD2; len: 15; j_gene: TRBJ2-1; v_gene: TRBV2; CDR3aa: CASSEGLAGYNGQFF; CDR3nt: TGTGCCAGCAGTGAAGGGCTAGCGGGTTACAATGGGCAGTTCTTC
abundance: .; d_gene: TRBD1; len: 14; j_gene: TRBJ1-2; v_gene: TRBV6-5; CDR3aa: CASGNRGVSYGYTF; CDR3nt: TGTGCCAGCGGCAACAGGGGCGTGAGCTATGGCTACACCTTC
abundance: .; d_gene: TRBD2; len: 14; j_gene: TRBJ2-3; v_gene: TRBV29-1; CDR3aa: CSVLPSGATDTQYF; CDR3nt: TGCAGCGTCCTCCCTAGCGGGGCCACAGATACGCAGTATTTT
abundance: .; d_gene: TRBD1; len: 16; j_gene: TRBJ2-7; v_gene: TRBV18; CDR3aa: CAQLKVEWDRDDEQYF; CDR3nt: TGTGCCCAGCTGAAAGTAGAATGGGACAGGGACGACGAGCAGTACTTC
abundance: .; d_gene: TRBD2; len: 15; j_gene: TRBJ2-1; v_gene: TRBV7-2; CDR3aa: CASSLASGEHNEQFF; CDR3nt: TGTGCCAGCAGCTTGGCTAGCGGGGAACACAATGAGCAGTTCTTC
abundance: few; d_gene: TRBD1; len: 12; j_gene: TRBJ2-7; v_gene: TRBV29-1; CDR3aa: CSGTGTGGEQYF; CDR3nt: TGCAGCGGCACCGGGACAGGGGGCGAGCAGTACTTC
abundance: .; d_gene: .; len: 15; j_gene: TRBJ1-4; v_gene: TRBV4-1; CDR3aa: CASSLVAGAHEKLFF; CDR3nt: TGCGCCAGCAGCCTCGTGGCCGGAGCCCATGAAAAACTGTTTTTT
abundance: .; d_gene: .; len: 15; j_gene: TRBJ1-1; v_gene: TRBV5-1; CDR3aa: CASSGPGRGYTEAFF; CDR3nt: TGCGCCAGCAGCGGGCCCGGTAGGGGATACACTGAAGCTTTCTTT
abundance: few; d_gene: TRBD1; len: 14; j_gene: TRBJ2-2; v_gene: TRBV18; CDR3aa: CASSQQGSTGELFF; CDR3nt: TGTGCCAGCTCGCAACAGGGGAGCACCGGGGAGCTGTTTTTT
abundance: few; d_gene: TRBD2; len: 15; j_gene: TRBJ2-7; v_gene: TRBV19; CDR3aa: CASSIMSGGTYEQYF; CDR3nt: TGTGCCAGTAGTATCATGTCGGGGGGGACCTACGAGCAGTACTTC
abundance: .; d_gene: TRBD2; len: 12; j_gene: TRBJ2-3; v_gene: TRBV6-5; CDR3aa: CASRTSADTQYF; CDR3nt: TGTGCCAGCAGGACTAGCGCAGATACGCAGTATTTT
abundance: .; d_gene: TRBD2; len: 17; j_gene: TRBJ2-2; v_gene: TRBV19; CDR3aa: CASSIVRGTSEQGELFF; CDR3nt: TGTGCCAGTAGTATAGTTCGAGGGACTAGTGAACAAGGGGAGCTGTTTTTT
abundance: few; d_gene: .; len: 16; j_gene: TRBJ1-2; v_gene: TRBV10-2; CDR3aa: CASSESWAYTDYGYTF; CDR3nt: TGCGCCAGCAGTGAGTCCTGGGCGTATACGGACTATGGCTACACCTTC
abundance: .; d_gene: .; len: 16; j_gene: TRBJ1-5; v_gene: TRBV7-8; CDR3aa: CASSLVTSGSNQPQHF; CDR3nt: TGTGCCAGCAGCTTAGTGACCTCGGGTAGCAATCAGCCCCAGCATTTT
abundance: .; d_gene: TRBD1; len: 16; j_gene: TRBJ1-5; v_gene: TRBV5-6; CDR3aa: CASSRRDRGWNQPQHF; CDR3nt: TGTGCCAGCAGCCGTCGGGACAGGGGTTGGAATCAGCCCCAGCATTTT
abundance: .; d_gene: .; len: 15; j_gene: TRBJ2-1; v_gene: TRBV9; CDR3aa: CASSATSNHYNEQFF; CDR3nt: TGTGCCAGCAGCGCCACTAGTAACCACTACAATGAGCAGTTCTTC
abundance: .; d_gene: .; len: 16; j_gene: TRBJ1-5; v_gene: TRBV5-6; CDR3aa: CASSLAAGNSNQPQHF; CDR3nt: TGTGCCAGCAGCTTGGCGGCCGGGAATAGCAATCAGCCCCAGCATTTT
abundance: .; d_gene: .; len: 16; j_gene: TRBJ2-1; v_gene: TRBV7-9; CDR3aa: CASSLEEMFGYNEQFF; CDR3nt: TGTGCCAGCAGCTTAGAAGAGATGTTCGGGTACAATGAGCAGTTCTTC
abundance: .; d_gene: .; len: 14; j_gene: TRBJ1-1; v_gene: TRBV27; CDR3aa: CASSPSGLNTEAFF; CDR3nt: TGTGCCAGCAGCCCTTCCGGTCTGAACACTGAAGCTTTCTTT
abundance: .; d_gene: .; len: 14; j_gene: TRBJ2-2; v_gene: TRBV7-6; CDR3aa: CASSNSRGTGELFF; CDR3nt: TGTGCCAGCAGCAATTCTCGGGGAACCGGGGAGCTGTTTTTT
abundance: .; d_gene: TRBD2; len: 16; j_gene: TRBJ2-3; v_gene: TRBV7-8; CDR3aa: CASSLVAGGPGDTQYF; CDR3nt: TGTGCCAGCAGCTTGGTAGCGGGGGGGCCTGGGGATACGCAGTATTTT
abundance: .; d_gene: TRBD1; len: 14; j_gene: TRBJ1-1; v_gene: TRBV30; CDR3aa: CAWKGGQEAPEAFF; CDR3nt: TGTGCCTGGAAAGGGGGACAGGAGGCCCCTGAAGCTTTCTTT
abundance: .; d_gene: TRBD1; len: 15; j_gene: TRBJ2-7; v_gene: TRBV18; CDR3aa: CASSQRDRGLYEQYF; CDR3nt: TGTGCCAGCTCACAGAGGGACAGGGGGCTGTACGAGCAGTACTTC
abundance: .; d_gene: .; len: 16; j_gene: TRBJ2-3; v_gene: TRBV7-9; CDR3aa: CASSLGRDVSTDTQYF; CDR3nt: TGTGCCAGCAGCTTAGGGCGGGATGTCAGCACAGATACGCAGTATTTT
abundance: .; d_gene: .; len: 15; j_gene: TRBJ1-5; v_gene: TRBV19; CDR3aa: CASSIRQETNQPQHF; CDR3nt: TGTGCCAGTAGTATAAGACAAGAAACCAATCAGCCCCAGCATTTT
abundance: .; d_gene: .; len: 16; j_gene: TRBJ2-7; v_gene: TRBV7-8; CDR3aa: CASSLRRLVAKNEQYF; CDR3nt: TGTGCCAGCAGCTTACGTCGACTAGTTGCGAAAAACGAGCAGTACTTC
abundance: .; d_gene: .; len: 13; j_gene: TRBJ1-1; v_gene: TRBV27; CDR3aa: CASSLGAETEAFF; CDR3nt: TGTGCCAGCAGTTTAGGGGCGGAAACTGAAGCTTTCTTT
abundance: .; d_gene: .; len: 15; j_gene: TRBJ1-1; v_gene: TRBV7-2; CDR3aa: CASSFGDGGGTEAFF; CDR3nt: TGTGCCAGCAGCTTCGGGGACGGGGGGGGCACTGAAGCTTTCTTT
abundance: .; d_gene: .; len: 11; j_gene: TRBJ2-3; v_gene: TRBV30; CDR3aa: CAWSVQDTQYF; CDR3nt: TGTGCCTGGAGTGTACAAGATACGCAGTATTTT
abundance: few; d_gene: .; len: 15; j_gene: TRBJ2-7; v_gene: TRBV4-3; CDR3aa: CASSQDLTETYEQYF; CDR3nt: TGCGCCAGCAGCCAAGACCTGACAGAGACCTACGAGCAGTACTTC
abundance: .; d_gene: TRBD2; len: 18; j_gene: TRBJ2-4; v_gene: TRBV7-2; CDR3aa: CASSSGLAGGRRKNIQYF; CDR3nt: TGTGCCAGCAGCTCGGGACTAGCGGGGGGGCGGCGCAAAAACATTCAGTACTTC
abundance: few; d_gene: .; len: 13; j_gene: TRBJ1-2; v_gene: TRBV2; CDR3aa: CASSTGLEYGYTF; CDR3nt: TGTGCCAGCAGTACAGGATTGGAGTATGGCTACACCTTC
abundance: .; d_gene: TRBD1; len: 16; j_gene: TRBJ1-2; v_gene: TRBV9; CDR3aa: CASSGGRGLTNYGYTF; CDR3nt: TGTGCCAGCTCCGGTGGCAGGGGGCTTACTAACTATGGCTACACCTTC
abundance: once; d_gene: TRBD2; len: 14; j_gene: TRBJ2-7; v_gene: TRBV5-1; CDR3aa: CASSPRDYSYEQYF; CDR3nt: TGCGCCAGCAGTCCCCGGGACTACTCCTACGAGCAGTACTTC
abundance: few; d_gene: .; len: 14; j_gene: TRBJ1-2; v_gene: TRBV7-3; CDR3aa: CASSPGGGEDGYTF; CDR3nt: TGTGCCAGCAGCCCCGGGGGGGGAGAAGATGGCTACACCTTC
abundance: .; d_gene: .; len: 16; j_gene: TRBJ1-5; v_gene: TRBV5-1; CDR3aa: CASSPGTGGRNQPQHF; CDR3nt: TGCGCCAGCAGCCCAGGAACGGGGGGACGCAATCAGCCCCAGCATTTT
abundance: .; d_gene: TRBD2; len: 16; j_gene: TRBJ2-7; v_gene: TRBV4-1; CDR3aa: CASRSGLAGSSYEQYF; CDR3nt: TGCGCCAGCAGATCCGGACTAGCGGGGAGCTCCTACGAGCAGTACTTC